The 3 T cell receptor beta chains in this list originate from one sample, sequenced in a study of blood T cell repertoires in COVID-19. The protocol was immunoSEQ multiplex PCR, while the TCRdb copy is restricted to in-frame clones and leaves out a portion. The table lists 200,000 to 250,000 clones, roughly nine tenths of them singletons. The sample consisted of peripheral blood. The receptors were sampled from a woman aged 50 to 60 with acute or convalescent COVID-19.

The CDR3 loop is CASSPSGTVSGYTF. Here the CDR3 DNA reads TGTGCCAGCAGCCCCTCCGGGACAGTGAGTGGCTACACCTTC. The gene calls are TRBV3-1 (or the pseudogene TRBV3-2) and TRBJ1-2; 7 positions agree with TRBD1. CDR1 is LGHDT and CDR2 is YNNKEL in the germline V gene (reference sequence). The CDR3 covers 14 residues. With 4 bases clipped from V and 7 bases from J, the junction kept 9 bases outside the gene matches.

The chain uses TRBV30 and TRBJ1-5, with 12 bases that match TRBD1. V lost 4 bases to trimming and J lost 6 bases; unmatched junction nucleotides: 13. Germline V gene sequence: CDR1 GTSNPN, CDR2 SVGIG (reference sequence). The CDR3 consists of 17 residues. CDR3 nucleotides: TGTGCCTGGAATCCCGGGACAGGGGGCGCGGGAGGTCAGCCCCAGCATTTT. Translated: CAWNPGTGGAGGQPQHF.

The chain employs TRBV19 and TRBJ2-7; 11 positions match TRBD1. J lost 0 bases, V lost 5 bases, and 9 bases had no gene match. The CDR3 is made up of 17 amino acids. The germline V gene encodes CDR1 LNHDA and CDR2 SQIVND (reference sequence). CDR3 sequence reads: CASSFRTGGSFSYEQYF. In DNA, the CDR3 is TGTGCCAGTAGTTTCCGGACAGGGGGCTCTTTCTCCTACGAGCAGTACTTC.